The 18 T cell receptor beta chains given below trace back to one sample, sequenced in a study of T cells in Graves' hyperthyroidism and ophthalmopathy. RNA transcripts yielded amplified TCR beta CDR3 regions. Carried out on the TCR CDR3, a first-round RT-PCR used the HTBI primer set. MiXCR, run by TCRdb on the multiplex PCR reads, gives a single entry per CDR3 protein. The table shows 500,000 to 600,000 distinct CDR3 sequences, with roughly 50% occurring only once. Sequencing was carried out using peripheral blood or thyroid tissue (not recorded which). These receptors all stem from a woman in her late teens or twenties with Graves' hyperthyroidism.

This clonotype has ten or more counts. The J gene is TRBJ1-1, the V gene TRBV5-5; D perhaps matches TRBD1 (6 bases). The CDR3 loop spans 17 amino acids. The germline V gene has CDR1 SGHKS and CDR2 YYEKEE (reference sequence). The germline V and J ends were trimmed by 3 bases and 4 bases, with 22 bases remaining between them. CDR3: CASSSTPRAGVGTEAFF. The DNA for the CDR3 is TGTGCCAGCAGCTCGACCCCACGGGCAGGGGTTGGCACTGAAGCTTTCTTT. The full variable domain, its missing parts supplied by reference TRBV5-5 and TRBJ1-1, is DAGVTQSPTHLIKTRGQQVTLRCSPISGHKSVSWYQQVLGQGPQFIFQYYEKEERGRGNFPDRFSARQFPNYSSELNVNALLLGDSALYLCASSSTPRAGVGTEAFFGQGTRLTVV.

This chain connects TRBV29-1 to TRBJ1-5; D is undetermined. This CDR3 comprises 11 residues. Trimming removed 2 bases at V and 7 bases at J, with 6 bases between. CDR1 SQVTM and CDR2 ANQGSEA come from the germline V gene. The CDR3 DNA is TGCAGCGTTGAACGGTGGCAGCCCCAGCATTTT. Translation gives CSVERWQPQHF.

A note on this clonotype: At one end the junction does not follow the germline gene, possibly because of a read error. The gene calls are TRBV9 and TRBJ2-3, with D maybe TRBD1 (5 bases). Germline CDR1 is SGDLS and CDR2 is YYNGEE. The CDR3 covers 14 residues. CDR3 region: CASSVGGSTGTQYF. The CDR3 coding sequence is TGTGCCAGCAGCGTCGGCGGTAGCACAGGTACGCAGTATTTT.

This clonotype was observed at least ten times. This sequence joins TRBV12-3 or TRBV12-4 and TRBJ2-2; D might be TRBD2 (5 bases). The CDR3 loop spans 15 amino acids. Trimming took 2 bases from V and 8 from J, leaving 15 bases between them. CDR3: CASSLLLAPAGELFF. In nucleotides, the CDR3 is TGTGCCAGCAGTTTACTCCTAGCTCCGGCTGGGGAGCTGTTTTTT.

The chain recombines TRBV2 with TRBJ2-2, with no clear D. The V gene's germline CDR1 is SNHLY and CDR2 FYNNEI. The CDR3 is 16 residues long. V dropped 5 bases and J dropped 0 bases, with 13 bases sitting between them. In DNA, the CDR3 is TGTGCCAGCAGTCCTCAGTCCGGGCCGAACACCGGGGAGCTGTTTTTT. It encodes CASSPQSGPNTGELFF.

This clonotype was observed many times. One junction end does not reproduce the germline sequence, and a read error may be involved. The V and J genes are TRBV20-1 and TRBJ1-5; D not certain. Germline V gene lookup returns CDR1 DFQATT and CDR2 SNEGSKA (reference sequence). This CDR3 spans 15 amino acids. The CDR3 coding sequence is TGCAGTGCTAGAGATTTAGGGAAGCTAAATCAGGCCCAGCATTTT. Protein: CSARDLGKLNQAQHF.

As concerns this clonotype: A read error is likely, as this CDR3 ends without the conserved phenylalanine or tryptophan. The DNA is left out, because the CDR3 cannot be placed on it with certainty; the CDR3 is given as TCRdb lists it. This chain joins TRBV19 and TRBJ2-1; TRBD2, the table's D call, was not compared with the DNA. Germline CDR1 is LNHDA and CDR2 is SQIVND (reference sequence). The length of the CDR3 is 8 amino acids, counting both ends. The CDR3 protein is CASSTPRP.

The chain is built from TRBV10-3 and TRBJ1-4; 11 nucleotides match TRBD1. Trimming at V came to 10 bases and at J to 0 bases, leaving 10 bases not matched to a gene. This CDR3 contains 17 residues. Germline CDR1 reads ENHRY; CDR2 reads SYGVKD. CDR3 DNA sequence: TGTGCCACCGCTGGACAGGGGGCCAGTGCAACTAATGAAAAACTGTTTTTT. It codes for CATAGQGASATNEKLFF.

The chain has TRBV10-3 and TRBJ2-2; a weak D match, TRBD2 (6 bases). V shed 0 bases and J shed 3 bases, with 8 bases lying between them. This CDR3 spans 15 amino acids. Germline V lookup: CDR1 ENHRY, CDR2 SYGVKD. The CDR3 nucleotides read TGTGCCATCAGTGAGTCGAGGGAGGACACCGGGGAGCTGTTTTTT. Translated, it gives CAISESREDTGELFF.

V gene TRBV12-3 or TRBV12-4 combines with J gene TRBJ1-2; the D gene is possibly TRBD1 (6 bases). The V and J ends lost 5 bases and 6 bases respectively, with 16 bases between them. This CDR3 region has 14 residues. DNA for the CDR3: TGTGCCAGCAGTCCACAGGACAGAGACAATGGCTACACCTTC. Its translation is CASSPQDRDNGYTF.

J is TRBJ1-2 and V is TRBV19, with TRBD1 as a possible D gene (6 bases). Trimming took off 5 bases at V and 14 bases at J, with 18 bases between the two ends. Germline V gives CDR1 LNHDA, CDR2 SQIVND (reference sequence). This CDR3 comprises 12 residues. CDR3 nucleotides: TGTGCCAGTAGTTCAACTACCGGGACAAAAACCTTC. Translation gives CASSSTTGTKTF. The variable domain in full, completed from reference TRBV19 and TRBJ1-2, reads DGGITQSPKYLFRKEGQNVTLSCEQNLNHDAMYWYRQDPGQGLRLIYYSQIVNDFQKGDIAEGYSVSREKKESFPLTVTSAQKNPTAFYLCASSSTTGTKTFGSGTRLTVV.

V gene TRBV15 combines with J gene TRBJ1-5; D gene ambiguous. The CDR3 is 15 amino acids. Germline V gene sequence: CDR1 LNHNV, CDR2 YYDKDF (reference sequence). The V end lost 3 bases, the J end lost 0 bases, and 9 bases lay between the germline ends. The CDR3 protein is CATSSASLSNQPQHF. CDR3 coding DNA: TGTGCCACCAGCAGCGCCAGCCTTAGCAATCAGCCCCAGCATTTT.

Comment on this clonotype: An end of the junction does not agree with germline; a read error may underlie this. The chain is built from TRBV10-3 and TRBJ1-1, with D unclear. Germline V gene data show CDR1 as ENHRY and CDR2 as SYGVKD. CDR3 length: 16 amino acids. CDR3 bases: TGTGCCAGCAGTGATCTAGCGGGAGGGCCCTTCACTGAAGCTTTCTTT. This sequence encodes CASSDLAGGPFTEAFF.

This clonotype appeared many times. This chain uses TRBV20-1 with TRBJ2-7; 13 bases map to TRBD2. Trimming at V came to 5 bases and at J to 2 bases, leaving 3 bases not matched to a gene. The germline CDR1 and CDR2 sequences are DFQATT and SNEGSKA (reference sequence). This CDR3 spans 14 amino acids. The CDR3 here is CSAWTSGSPYEQYF. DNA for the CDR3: TGCAGTGCTTGGACTAGCGGGAGCCCCTACGAGCAGTACTTC.

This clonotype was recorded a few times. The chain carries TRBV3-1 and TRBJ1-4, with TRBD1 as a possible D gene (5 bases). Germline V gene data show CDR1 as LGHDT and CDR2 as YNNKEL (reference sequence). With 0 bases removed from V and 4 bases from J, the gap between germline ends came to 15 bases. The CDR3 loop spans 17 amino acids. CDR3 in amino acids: CASSQEVVTEFNEKLFF. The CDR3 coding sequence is TGTGCCAGCAGCCAAGAGGTTGTGACAGAGTTTAATGAAAAACTGTTTTTT.

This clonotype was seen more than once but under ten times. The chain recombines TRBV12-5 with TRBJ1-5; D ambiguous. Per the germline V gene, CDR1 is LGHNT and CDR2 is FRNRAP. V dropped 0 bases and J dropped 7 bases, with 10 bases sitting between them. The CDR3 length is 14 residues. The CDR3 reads CASGLVSRMQPQHF. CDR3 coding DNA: TGTGCTAGTGGTTTGGTTTCCAGGATGCAGCCCCAGCATTTT.

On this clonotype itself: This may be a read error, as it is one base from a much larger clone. In nucleotides, the CDR3 is TGCGCCAGCGGCCTTGAGGGGGCTTTAGGCAATCAGCCCCAGCATTTT. Translated: CASGLEGALGNQPQHF. This chain joins TRBV4-1 and TRBJ1-5, with 7 bases fitting TRBD1. This CDR3 region has 16 residues. V was clipped by 8 bases and J by 2 bases; unmatched bases: 12. Germline CDR1 is MGHRA and CDR2 is YSYEKL.

The chain's CDR3 is CSYGVHGYTF. CDR3 sequence (DNA): TGCAGCTACGGGGTCCATGGCTACACCTTC. The V gene is TRBV29-1, the J gene TRBJ1-2; D is uncertain. V shed 8 bases and J shed 6 bases, with 10 bases lying between them. CDR3 size: 10 residues. Germline V CDR1 and CDR2: SQVTM, ANQGSEA.